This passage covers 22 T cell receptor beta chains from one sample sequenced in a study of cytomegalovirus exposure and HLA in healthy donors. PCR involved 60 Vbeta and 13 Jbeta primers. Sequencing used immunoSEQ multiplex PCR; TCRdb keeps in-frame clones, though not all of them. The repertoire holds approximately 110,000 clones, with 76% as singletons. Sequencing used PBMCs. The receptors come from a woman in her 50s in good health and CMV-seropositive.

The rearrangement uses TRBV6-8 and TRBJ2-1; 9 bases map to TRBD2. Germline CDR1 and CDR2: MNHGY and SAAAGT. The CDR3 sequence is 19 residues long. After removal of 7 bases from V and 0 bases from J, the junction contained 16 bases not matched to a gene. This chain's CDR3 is CASTPRWLAGPISYNEQFF. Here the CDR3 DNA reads TGTGCCAGCACTCCGCGGTGGCTAGCGGGGCCTATCTCCTACAATGAGCAGTTCTTC.

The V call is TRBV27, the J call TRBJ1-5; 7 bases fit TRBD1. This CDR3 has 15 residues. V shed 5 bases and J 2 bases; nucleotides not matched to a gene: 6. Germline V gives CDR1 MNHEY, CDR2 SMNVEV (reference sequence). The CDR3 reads CASSQDRTRNQPQHF. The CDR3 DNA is TGTGCCAGCAGTCAGGACAGGACGCGCAATCAGCCCCAGCATTTT.

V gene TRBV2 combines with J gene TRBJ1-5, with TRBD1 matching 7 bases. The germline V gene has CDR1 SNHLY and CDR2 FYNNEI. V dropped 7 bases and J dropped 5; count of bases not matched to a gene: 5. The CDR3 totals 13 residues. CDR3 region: CASNRQGDQPQHF. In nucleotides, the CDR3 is TGTGCCAGCAATCGACAGGGCGATCAGCCCCAGCATTTT.

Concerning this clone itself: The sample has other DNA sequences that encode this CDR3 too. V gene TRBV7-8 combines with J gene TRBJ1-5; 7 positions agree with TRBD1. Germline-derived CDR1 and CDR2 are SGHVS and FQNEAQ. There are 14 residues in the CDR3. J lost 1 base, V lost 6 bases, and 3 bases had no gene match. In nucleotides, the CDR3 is TGTGCCAGCAGTACACAGGGGAGCAATCAGCCCCAGCATTTT. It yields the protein CASSTQGSNQPQHF. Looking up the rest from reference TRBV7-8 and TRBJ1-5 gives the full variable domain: GAGVSQSPRYKVAKRGQDVALRCDPISGHVSLFWYQQALGQGPEFLTYFQNEAQLDKSGLPSDRFFAERPEGSVSTLKIQRTQQEDSAVYLCASSTQGSNQPQHFGDGTRLSIL.

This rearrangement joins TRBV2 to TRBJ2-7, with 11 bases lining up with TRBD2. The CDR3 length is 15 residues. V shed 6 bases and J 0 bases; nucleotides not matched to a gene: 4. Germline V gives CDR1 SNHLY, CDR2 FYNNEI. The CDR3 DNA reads TGTGCCAGCAGGGAGACTAGCGGGATCTCCTACGAGCAGTACTTC. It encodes CASRETSGISYEQYF.

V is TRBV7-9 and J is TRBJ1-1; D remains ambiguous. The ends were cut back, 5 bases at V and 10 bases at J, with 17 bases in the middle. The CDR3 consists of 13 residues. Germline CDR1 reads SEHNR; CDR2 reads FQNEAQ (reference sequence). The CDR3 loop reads CASSPPYPGGAFF. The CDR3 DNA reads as TGTGCCAGCAGCCCCCCCTACCCGGGAGGAGCTTTCTTT.

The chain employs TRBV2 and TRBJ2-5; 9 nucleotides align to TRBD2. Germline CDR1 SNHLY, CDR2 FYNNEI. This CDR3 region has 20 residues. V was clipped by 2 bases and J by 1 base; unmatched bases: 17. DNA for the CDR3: TGTGCCAGCAGTGAAAGGAAGGCGGGGGGGAGCTTAGTCCCCCAAGAGACCCAGTACTTC. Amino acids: CASSERKAGGSLVPQETQYF.

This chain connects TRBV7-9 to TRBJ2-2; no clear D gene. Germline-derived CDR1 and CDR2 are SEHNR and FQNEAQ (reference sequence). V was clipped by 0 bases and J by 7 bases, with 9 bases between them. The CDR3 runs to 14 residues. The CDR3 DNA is TGTGCCAGCAGCTTAGCCAGTAGCTACGGGGAGCTGTTTTTT. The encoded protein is CASSLASSYGELFF.

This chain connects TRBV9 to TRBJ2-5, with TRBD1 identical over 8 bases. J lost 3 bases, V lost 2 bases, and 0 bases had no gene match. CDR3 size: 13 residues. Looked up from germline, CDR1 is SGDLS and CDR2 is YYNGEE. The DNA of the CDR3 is TGTGCCAGCAGCGTGGGACAGGAAGAGACCCAGTACTTC. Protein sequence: CASSVGQEETQYF.

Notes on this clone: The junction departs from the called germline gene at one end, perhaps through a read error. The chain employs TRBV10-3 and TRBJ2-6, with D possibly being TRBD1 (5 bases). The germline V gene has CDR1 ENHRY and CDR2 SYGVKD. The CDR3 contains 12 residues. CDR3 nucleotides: TGTGCCATCCTCTCTGGGGCCAACGGCCTGACTTTC. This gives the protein CAILSGANGLTF.

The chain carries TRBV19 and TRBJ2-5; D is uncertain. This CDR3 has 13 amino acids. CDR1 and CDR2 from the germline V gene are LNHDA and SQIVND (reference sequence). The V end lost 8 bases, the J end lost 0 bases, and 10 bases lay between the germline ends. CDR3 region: CASRRNHQETQYF. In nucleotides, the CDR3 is TGTGCCAGTCGCAGGAACCACCAAGAGACCCAGTACTTC. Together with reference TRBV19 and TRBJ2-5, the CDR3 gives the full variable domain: DGGITQSPKYLFRKEGQNVTLSCEQNLNHDAMYWYRQDPGQGLRLIYYSQIVNDFQKGDIAEGYSVSREKKESFPLTVTSAQKNPTAFYLCASRRNHQETQYFGPGTRLLVL.

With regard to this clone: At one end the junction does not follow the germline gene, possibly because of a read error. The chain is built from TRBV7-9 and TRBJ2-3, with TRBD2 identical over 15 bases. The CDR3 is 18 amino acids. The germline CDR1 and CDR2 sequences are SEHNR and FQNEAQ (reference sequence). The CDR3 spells CSSSLGLAGGRDTDTQYF. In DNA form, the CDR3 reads TGTTCCAGCAGCTTGGGACTAGCGGGGGGTCGAGACACAGATACGCAGTATTTT. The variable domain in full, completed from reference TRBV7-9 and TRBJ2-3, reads DTGVSQNPRHKITKRGQNVTFRCDPISEHNRLYWYRQTLGQGPEFLTYFQNEAQLEKSRLLSDRFSAERPKGSFSTLEIQRTEQGDSAMYLCSSSLGLAGGRDTDTQYFGPGTRLTVL.

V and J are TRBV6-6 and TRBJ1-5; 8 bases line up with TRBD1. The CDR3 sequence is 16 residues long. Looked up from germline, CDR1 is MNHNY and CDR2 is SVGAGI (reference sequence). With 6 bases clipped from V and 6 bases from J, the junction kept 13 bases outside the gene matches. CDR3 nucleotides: TGTGCCAGCAGGCCGACAGGGGAAGCGGTCGGTCAGCCCCAGCATTTT. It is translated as CASRPTGEAVGQPQHF.

In DNA, the CDR3 is TGTGCCAGTAGTATCCGAGGGGACAGCCATCAGCCCCAGCATTTT. Translated: CASSIRGDSHQPQHF. This chain connects TRBV19 to TRBJ1-5, with TRBD1 identical over 7 bases. This CDR3 has 15 residues. Per germline, CDR1 LNHDA and CDR2 SQIVND (reference sequence). The trim removed 3 bases at V and 5 bases at J, leaving 7 bases unmatched.

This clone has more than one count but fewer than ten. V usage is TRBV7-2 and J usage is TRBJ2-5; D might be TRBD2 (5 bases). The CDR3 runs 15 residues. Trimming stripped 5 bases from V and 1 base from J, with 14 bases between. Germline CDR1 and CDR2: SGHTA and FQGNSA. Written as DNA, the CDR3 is TGTGCCAGCAGCATCGGAGGTGACATCCAAGAGACCCAGTACTTC. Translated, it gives CASSIGGDIQETQYF.

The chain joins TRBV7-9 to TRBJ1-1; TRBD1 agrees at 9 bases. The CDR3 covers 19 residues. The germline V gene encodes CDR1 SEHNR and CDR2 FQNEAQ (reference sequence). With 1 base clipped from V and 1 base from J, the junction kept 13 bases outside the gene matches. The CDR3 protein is CASSLGGGVQGARNTEAFF. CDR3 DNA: TGTGCCAGCAGCTTAGGGGGGGGTGTACAGGGGGCGAGGAACACTGAAGCTTTCTTT.

CDR3 sequence (DNA): TGTGCCAGCAGCTTAGATAGGGACAGGGCTAAAAGGGGCTACAATGAGCAGTTCTTC. This gives the protein CASSLDRDRAKRGYNEQFF. The V call is TRBV11-2, the J call TRBJ2-1; 9 bases are a match to TRBD1. V lost 0 bases to trimming and J lost 3 bases; unmatched junction nucleotides: 12. This CDR3 is built from 19 residues. Germline V gives CDR1 SGHAT, CDR2 FQNNGV.

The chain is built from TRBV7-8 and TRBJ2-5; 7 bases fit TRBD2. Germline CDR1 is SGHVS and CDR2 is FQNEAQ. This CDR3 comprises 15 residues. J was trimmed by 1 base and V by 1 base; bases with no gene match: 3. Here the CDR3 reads CASSLGLASQETQYF. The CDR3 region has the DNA TGTGCCAGCAGCTTAGGACTAGCATCCCAAGAGACCCAGTACTTC.

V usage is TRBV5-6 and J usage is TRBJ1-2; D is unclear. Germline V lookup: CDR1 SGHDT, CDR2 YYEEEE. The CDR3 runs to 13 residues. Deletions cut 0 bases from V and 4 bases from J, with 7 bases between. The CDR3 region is CASSLASSYGYTF. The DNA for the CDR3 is TGTGCCAGCAGCTTGGCTTCCAGCTATGGCTACACCTTC.

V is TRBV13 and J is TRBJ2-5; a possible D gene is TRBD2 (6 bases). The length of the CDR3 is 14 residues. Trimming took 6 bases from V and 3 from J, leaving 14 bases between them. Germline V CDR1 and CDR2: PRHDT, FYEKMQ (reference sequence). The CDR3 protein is CASRVSGGEETQYF. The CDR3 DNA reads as TGTGCCAGCAGGGTCAGTGGAGGGGAAGAGACCCAGTACTTC.

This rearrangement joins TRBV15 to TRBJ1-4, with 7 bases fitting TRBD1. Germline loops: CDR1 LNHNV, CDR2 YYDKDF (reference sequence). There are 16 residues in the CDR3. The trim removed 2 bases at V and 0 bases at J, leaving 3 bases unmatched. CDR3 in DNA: TGTGCCACCAGCAGAACTGGGACAGCAACTAATGAAAAACTGTTTTTT. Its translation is CATSRTGTATNEKLFF.

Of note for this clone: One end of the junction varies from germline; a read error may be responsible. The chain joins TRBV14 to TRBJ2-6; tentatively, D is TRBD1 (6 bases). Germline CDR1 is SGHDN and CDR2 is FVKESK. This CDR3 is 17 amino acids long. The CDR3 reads CASSQKGVLSGANGLTF. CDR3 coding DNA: TGTGCCAGCAGCCAAAAGGGGGTCCTCTCTGGGGCCAACGGCCTGACTTTC.